This T cell receptor beta chain was obtained from a study of CD8+ T cells in alopecia areata. Study-wide points: Scalp sequencing captures resident alphabeta T cells of normal skin too.

As regards this clone: As yet, its antigen is unknown.

Once RNA had been extracted, it was reverse transcribed into cDNA to act as the sequencing template. Clones were sequenced by immunoSEQ multiplex PCR, and TCRdb holds only the in-frame ones, with some missing. The sample has about 190,000 clones, 60% seen once. Indicated treatment: oral pan-JAK inhibitor, 5-10 mg twice daily. It was from alopecia areata patients that lesional scalp punch biopsies and peripheral blood were collected. This specimen was CD4+ T cells sorted from blood, taken at week 24, from a patient treated with tofacitinib. This TCR came from a human donor with alopecia areata.

CDR3 region: CASSQQLGGADNSPLHF. The CDR3 coding sequence is TGCGCCAGCAGCCAGCAATTAGGGGGCGCCGATAATTCACCCCTCCACTTT. J is TRBJ1-6 and V is TRBV4-1, with TRBD1 identical over 7 bases. Germline assignment: CDR1 MGHRA and CDR2 YSYEKL. J was trimmed by 5 bases and V by 3 bases; bases with no gene match: 10. The CDR3 extends over 17 amino acids.